This is a list of T cell receptor beta chains from one sample in a study of T cell responses to AZD1222 COVID-19 vaccine. Data came from immunoSEQ multiplex PCR; TCRdb stores just in-frame clones and leaves some out. The sample consists of over 100,000 clones, about nine tenths of them appearing once. This sample comprised peripheral blood, obtained on day 0 of AZD1222 vaccination. These receptors all stem from an adult in good health. Both conserved end residues are part of each CDR3. The order of the fields is D gene, clone size, J gene, V gene, CDR3 DNA, CDR3 protein. The D gene is left open where the match is weak. Clone size is stated in some rows and not others, as once, few, many or a class when expanded.

D gene: NA
clone size: NA
J gene: TRBJ2-1
V gene: TRBV30
CDR3 DNA: TGTGCCTGGAAAGGCCGCGGGGACAATGAGCAGTTCTTC
CDR3 protein: CAWKGRGDNEQFF

D gene: NA
clone size: NA
J gene: TRBJ2-7
V gene: TRBV27
CDR3 DNA: TGTGCCAGCAGTTCCCCATCGAGGGCCTACGAGCAGTACTTC
CDR3 protein: CASSSPSRAYEQYF

D gene: NA
clone size: few
J gene: TRBJ2-1
V gene: TRBV29-1
CDR3 DNA: TGCAGCGCAATGGACAGAAAGGGCAATGAGCAGTTCTTC
CDR3 protein: CSAMDRKGNEQFF

D gene: NA
clone size: NA
J gene: TRBJ2-5
V gene: TRBV30
CDR3 DNA: TGTGCCTGGAGTGTACGTCGGGGCAGGGAGACCCAGTACTTC
CDR3 protein: CAWSVRRGRETQYF

D gene: NA
clone size: NA
J gene: TRBJ1-5
V gene: TRBV12-3/TRBV12-4
CDR3 DNA: TGTGCCAGCAGTTGGGGCAATCAGCCCCAGCATTTT
CDR3 protein: CASSWGNQPQHF

D gene: NA
clone size: NA
J gene: TRBJ1-1
V gene: TRBV27
CDR3 DNA: TGTGCCAGCAGGTTTAGGGGCAGAGACACTGAAGCTTTCTTT
CDR3 protein: CASRFRGRDTEAFF

D gene: NA
clone size: NA
J gene: TRBJ2-2
V gene: TRBV5-1
CDR3 DNA: TGCGCCAGCAGTCCCGGGACGGCGAACACCGGGGAGCTGTTTTTT
CDR3 protein: CASSPGTANTGELFF

D gene: NA
clone size: NA
J gene: TRBJ2-2
V gene: TRBV2
CDR3 DNA: TGTGCCCTGGAGGACACCGGGGAGCTGTTTTTT
CDR3 protein: CALEDTGELFF

D gene: NA
clone size: few
J gene: TRBJ1-5
V gene: TRBV5-1
CDR3 DNA: TGCGCCAGCAGCTTTCTCGGGGATCAGCCCCAGCATTTT
CDR3 protein: CASSFLGDQPQHF

D gene: TRBD1
clone size: few
J gene: TRBJ1-1
V gene: TRBV19
CDR3 DNA: TGTGCCAGTAGTATCGGGACAGGGGCCAACACTGAAGCTTTCTTT
CDR3 protein: CASSIGTGANTEAFF

D gene: TRBD1
clone size: NA
J gene: TRBJ2-1
V gene: TRBV9
CDR3 DNA: TGTGCCAGCAGCGAACCAGTGATAGGGGGCGCGATAAATCAGTTCTTC
CDR3 protein: CASSEPVIGGAINQFF

D gene: TRBD2
clone size: NA
J gene: TRBJ2-1
V gene: TRBV6-4
CDR3 DNA: TGTGCCAGCAGTGAACTAGCGGGGGGTGGCAATGAGCAGTTCTTC
CDR3 protein: CASSELAGGGNEQFF

D gene: NA
clone size: NA
J gene: TRBJ1-5
V gene: TRBV2
CDR3 DNA: TGTGCCAGCAGGTATGAGGGTGGAGGCAATCAGCCCCAGCATTTT
CDR3 protein: CASRYEGGGNQPQHF

D gene: NA
clone size: NA
J gene: TRBJ1-1
V gene: TRBV4-2
CDR3 DNA: TGTGCCAGCAGCCGACCAGGAGGGATGAACACTGAAGCTTTCTTT
CDR3 protein: CASSRPGGMNTEAFF

D gene: NA
clone size: NA
J gene: TRBJ2-1
V gene: TRBV13
CDR3 DNA: TGTGCCAGCAGCTCCCGATCCCATGGCTACAATGAGCAGTTCTTC
CDR3 protein: CASSSRSHGYNEQFF

D gene: NA
clone size: NA
J gene: TRBJ1-5
V gene: TRBV7-9
CDR3 DNA: TGTGCCAGCAGCCGCGACGAATGGTGGCATTTT
CDR3 protein: CASSRDEWWHF

D gene: TRBD1
clone size: NA
J gene: TRBJ1-5
V gene: TRBV6-2/TRBV6-3
CDR3 DNA: TGTGCCAGCAGTTACCCCGGGACAGAACAGCCCCAGCATTTT
CDR3 protein: CASSYPGTEQPQHF

D gene: NA
clone size: NA
J gene: TRBJ1-6
V gene: TRBV5-4
CDR3 DNA: TGTGCCAGCACCCAAAGGAATTCACCCCTCCACTTT
CDR3 protein: CASTQRNSPLHF

D gene: NA
clone size: once
J gene: TRBJ1-1
V gene: TRBV7-2
CDR3 DNA: TGTGCCAGCAGCTTGGCCCCCCGGGGGGGGACTGAAGCTTTCTTT
CDR3 protein: CASSLAPRGGTEAFF

D gene: NA
clone size: NA
J gene: TRBJ1-6
V gene: TRBV11-2
CDR3 DNA: TGTGCCAGCAGCTTAGCAGGGTCTAATTCACCCCTCCACTTT
CDR3 protein: CASSLAGSNSPLHF

D gene: NA
clone size: NA
J gene: TRBJ1-2
V gene: TRBV6-5
CDR3 DNA: TGTGCCAGCAGTTACAAAGGTTTCGGCTATGGCTACACCTTC
CDR3 protein: CASSYKGFGYGYTF

D gene: NA
clone size: NA
J gene: TRBJ1-1
V gene: TRBV18
CDR3 DNA: TGTGCCAGCTCACCCAATACCAGGGGCACTGAAGCTTTCTTT
CDR3 protein: CASSPNTRGTEAFF

D gene: NA
clone size: NA
J gene: TRBJ1-1
V gene: TRBV7-3
CDR3 DNA: TGTGCCAGCAGCTTAATTGGAAAGGGGGGTGAAGCTTTCTTT
CDR3 protein: CASSLIGKGGEAFF

D gene: NA
clone size: NA
J gene: TRBJ2-3
V gene: TRBV9
CDR3 DNA: TGTGCCAGCAGCACCTCATTAGATACGCAGTATTTT
CDR3 protein: CASSTSLDTQYF

D gene: NA
clone size: NA
J gene: TRBJ1-5
V gene: TRBV10-1
CDR3 DNA: TGCGCCAGCAGTGTGGGAGGTAATCAGCCCCAGCATTTT
CDR3 protein: CASSVGGNQPQHF

D gene: NA
clone size: NA
J gene: TRBJ2-3
V gene: TRBV11-1
CDR3 DNA: TGTGCCAGCAGCTTAGGGGGGGGCTCTATGTCGCAGTATTTT
CDR3 protein: CASSLGGGSMSQYF

D gene: NA
clone size: once
J gene: TRBJ1-6
V gene: TRBV6-1
CDR3 DNA: TGTGCCAGCAGTTTGGACAATTCACCCCTCCACTTT
CDR3 protein: CASSLDNSPLHF

D gene: TRBD1
clone size: NA
J gene: TRBJ1-4
V gene: TRBV5-1
CDR3 DNA: TGCGCCAGCAGCTTTGCCAGGACAGGGGATAGCACTAATGAAAAACTGTTTTTT
CDR3 protein: CASSFARTGDSTNEKLFF

D gene: NA
clone size: NA
J gene: TRBJ1-1
V gene: TRBV6-5
CDR3 DNA: TGTGCCAGCACCCAAGATCCCAACTATGAAGCTTTCTTT
CDR3 protein: CASTQDPNYEAFF